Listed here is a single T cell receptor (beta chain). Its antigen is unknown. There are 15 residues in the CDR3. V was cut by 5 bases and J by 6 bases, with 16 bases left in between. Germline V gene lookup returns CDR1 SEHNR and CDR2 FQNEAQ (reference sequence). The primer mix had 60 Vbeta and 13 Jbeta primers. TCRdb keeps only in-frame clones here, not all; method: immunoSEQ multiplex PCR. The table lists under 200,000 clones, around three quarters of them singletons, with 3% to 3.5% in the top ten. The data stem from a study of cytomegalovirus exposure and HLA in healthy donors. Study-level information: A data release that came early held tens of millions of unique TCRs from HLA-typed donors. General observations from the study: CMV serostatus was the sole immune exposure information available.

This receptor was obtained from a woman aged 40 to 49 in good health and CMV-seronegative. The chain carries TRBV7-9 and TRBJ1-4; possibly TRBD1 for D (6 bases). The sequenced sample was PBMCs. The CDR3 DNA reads TGTGCCAGCAGCGGGCGAGGCGGGGGCGATGAAAAACTGTTTTTT. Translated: CASSGRGGGDEKLFF.